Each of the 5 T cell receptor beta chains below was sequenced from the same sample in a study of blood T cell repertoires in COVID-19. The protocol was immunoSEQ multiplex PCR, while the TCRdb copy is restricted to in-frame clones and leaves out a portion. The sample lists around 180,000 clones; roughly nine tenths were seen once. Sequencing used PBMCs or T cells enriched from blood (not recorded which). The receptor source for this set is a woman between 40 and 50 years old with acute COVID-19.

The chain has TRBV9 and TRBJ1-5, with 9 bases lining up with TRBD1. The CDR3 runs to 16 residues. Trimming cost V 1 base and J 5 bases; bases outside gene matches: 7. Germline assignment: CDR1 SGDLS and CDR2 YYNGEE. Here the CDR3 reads CASSVYGQGSDQPQHF. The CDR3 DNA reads TGTGCCAGCAGCGTATATGGACAGGGGTCTGATCAGCCCCAGCATTTT.

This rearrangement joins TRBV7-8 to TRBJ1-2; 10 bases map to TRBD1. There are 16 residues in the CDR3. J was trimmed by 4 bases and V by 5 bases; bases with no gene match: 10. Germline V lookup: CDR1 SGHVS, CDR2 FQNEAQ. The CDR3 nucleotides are TGTGCCAGCAGCCCGACCGGGACAGGGGCCGCCTATGGCTACACCTTC. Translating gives CASSPTGTGAAYGYTF.

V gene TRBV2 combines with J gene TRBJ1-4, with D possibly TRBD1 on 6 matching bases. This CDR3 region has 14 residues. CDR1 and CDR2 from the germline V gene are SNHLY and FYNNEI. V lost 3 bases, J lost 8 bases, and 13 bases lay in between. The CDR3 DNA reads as TGTGCCAGCAGTGAGAGCAGGGGCAGGGAAAAACTGTTTTTT. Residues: CASSESRGREKLFF.

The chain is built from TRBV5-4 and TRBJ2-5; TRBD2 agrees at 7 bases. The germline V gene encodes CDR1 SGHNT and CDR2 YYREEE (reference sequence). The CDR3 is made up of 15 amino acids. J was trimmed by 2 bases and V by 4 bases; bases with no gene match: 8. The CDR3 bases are TGTGCCAGCAGCCCAAGGGGAGGGGCACAAGAGACCCAGTACTTC. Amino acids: CASSPRGGAQETQYF.

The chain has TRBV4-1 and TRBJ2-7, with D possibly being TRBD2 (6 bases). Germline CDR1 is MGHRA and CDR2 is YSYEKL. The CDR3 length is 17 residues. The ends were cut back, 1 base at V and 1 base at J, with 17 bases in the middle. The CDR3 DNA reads TGCGCCAGCAGCCAAGTTTCCCGTCTGGGGGGTTCCTACGAGCAGTACTTC. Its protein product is CASSQVSRLGGSYEQYF.